These 2 T cell receptor beta chains were all obtained from the same sample, sequenced in a study of blood T cell repertoires in COVID-19. Libraries were prepared by immunoSEQ multiplex PCR; TCRdb keeps only in-frame clonotypes and omits some of them. The data hold around 280,000 clones, with around 89% observed a single time. The sample comprised PBMCs or T cells enriched from blood (not recorded which). These receptor sequences come from a woman aged 18-29 years with acute COVID-19.

This clone was recorded a few times. Other DNA variants within this sample encode the same CDR3. The rearrangement links TRBV7-9 to TRBJ2-2, with D possibly matching TRBD2 (6 bases). V gave up 3 bases and J gave up 5 bases, with 7 bases separating them. Germline V gene sequence: CDR1 SEHNR, CDR2 FQNEAQ (reference sequence). The CDR3 spans 13 residues. The CDR3 nucleotides read TGTGCCAGCAGCTTTGGGGGGACCGGGGAGCTGTTTTTT. Translated: CASSFGGTGELFF.

V is TRBV14 and J is TRBJ2-2, with a weak D call TRBD2 (5 bases). The V gene lost 0 bases and the J gene lost 1 base, with 9 bases spanning the gap. The germline V gene encodes CDR1 SGHDN and CDR2 FVKESK. There are 16 residues in the CDR3. For the CDR3, the DNA is TGTGCCAGCAGCCAAGATTACCGGGGGAACACCGGGGAGCTGTTTTTT. This encodes CASSQDYRGNTGELFF.